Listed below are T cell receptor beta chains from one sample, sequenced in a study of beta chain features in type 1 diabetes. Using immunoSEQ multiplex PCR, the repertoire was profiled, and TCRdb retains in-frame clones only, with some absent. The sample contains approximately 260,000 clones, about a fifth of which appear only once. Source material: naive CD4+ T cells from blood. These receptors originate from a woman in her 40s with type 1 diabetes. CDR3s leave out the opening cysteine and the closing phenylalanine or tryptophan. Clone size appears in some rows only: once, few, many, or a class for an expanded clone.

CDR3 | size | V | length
ASSSGGRETQY | . | TRBV28 | 11
ASSLDGTDTQY | . | TRBV11-1 | 11
ASTPTVPGREAF | few | TRBV19 | 12
ASSQETGSIYEQY | . | TRBV4-3 | 13
AWSVHRADTQY | . | TRBV30 | 11
ASSVVGTDQETQY | . | TRBV9 | 13
AWSVSKTGALNQPQH | . | TRBV30 | 15
ASSYSQGSNVLT | few | TRBV6-6 | 12
SVRGQAPTEQY | . | TRBV29-1 | 11
ASSYDSLNYGYT | few | TRBV7-2 | 12
ASSHRTGGEAF | . | TRBV5-6 | 11
ATSKSTGSYEQY | . | TRBV15 | 12
ASSPRTGSMNTEAF | few | TRBV9 | 14
ASSPGRGLDYTEAF | few | TRBV18 | 14
ASSLGSGSTTAKNIQY | . | TRBV28 | 16
ASSLEVGRQPQH | . | TRBV5-1 | 12
ASSFRGEGIQY | . | TRBV11-1 | 11
ASRRRLRDEQY | . | TRBV7-8 | 11
ASSDRVTSNQPQH | . | TRBV18 | 13
ASSQPTGDNQPQH | . | TRBV4-1 | 13
ASGRDTQAF | . | TRBV9 | 9
AISRGSIHEETQY | few | TRBV10-3 | 13
ASSLAGTGGAETQY | few | TRBV7-3 | 14
ASSLLAGGGEQY | . | TRBV7-9 | 12
ASSLATGTGKTQY | . | TRBV7-2 | 13
ASSGTGIGNEQF | few | TRBV6-4 | 12
ASSLLGNTIY | . | TRBV5-6 | 10
ASSARTSGSDEQY | . | TRBV6-6 | 13
ASRPRDRGYIGELF | . | TRBV5-8 | 14
ACRRGNTGELF | . | TRBV30 | 11
ASSVDARTNEKLF | . | TRBV9 | 13
ASSPSSGTAQF | few | TRBV18 | 11
ASSLASGGFQPQH | few | TRBV7-8 | 13
SGGQSSYNEQF | . | TRBV29-1 | 11
ASRSQGTGGMY | few | TRBV28 | 11
ASSPGTSGRDEQF | few | TRBV28 | 13
ASSWGGTSGSSYNEQF | . | TRBV5-4 | 16
ASSLPVKATDTQY | . | TRBV7-9 | 13
ASAPPGQGSETQY | few | TRBV27 | 13
ASSPGTGDYTEAF | few | TRBV6-5 | 13
ASSLQGRNTGELF | . | TRBV28 | 13
ASRTTGYSNQPQH | . | TRBV2 | 13
ASSQEGGAGGTEAF | . | TRBV4-3 | 14
ASSPRGGHGQPQH | . | TRBV7-2 | 13
ASSPDRGLHEQY | . | TRBV18 | 12
ASSLSWQVNQPQH | . | TRBV27 | 13
ASSPLGDRANEQY | . | TRBV4-1 | 13
ASSQDGTDGLYGYT | few | TRBV4-3 | 14
SVESGQVQETQY | . | TRBV29-1 | 12
ASSFGGAGGEKLF | once | TRBV28 | 13